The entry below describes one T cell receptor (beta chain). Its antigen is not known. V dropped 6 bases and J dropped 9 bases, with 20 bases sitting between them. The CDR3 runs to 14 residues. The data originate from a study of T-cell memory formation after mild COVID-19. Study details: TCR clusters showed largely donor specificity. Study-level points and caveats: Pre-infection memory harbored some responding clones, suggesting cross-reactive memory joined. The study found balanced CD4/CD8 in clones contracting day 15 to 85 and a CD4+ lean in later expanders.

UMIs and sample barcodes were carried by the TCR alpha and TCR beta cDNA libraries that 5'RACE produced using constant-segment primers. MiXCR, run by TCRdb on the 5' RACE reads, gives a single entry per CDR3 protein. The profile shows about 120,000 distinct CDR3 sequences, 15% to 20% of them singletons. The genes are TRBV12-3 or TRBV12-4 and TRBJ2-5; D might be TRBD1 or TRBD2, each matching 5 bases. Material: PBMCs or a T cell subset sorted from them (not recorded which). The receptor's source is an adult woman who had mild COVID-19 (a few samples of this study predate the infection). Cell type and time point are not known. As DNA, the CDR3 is TGTGCCAGCAGCGCCGGACGGGGCCCAAGTGCCCAGTACTTC. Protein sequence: CASSAGRGPSAQYF.